The clone carrying this TCR beta chain has just a few counts. Its antigen is undetermined. 13 Jbeta primers and 60 Vbeta primers were used for the PCR. Libraries were prepared by immunoSEQ multiplex PCR; TCRdb keeps only in-frame clonotypes and omits some of them. Among just over 200,000 clones listed, around 64% were seen once. The data originate from a study of cytomegalovirus exposure and HLA in healthy donors. The CDR3 totals 15 residues. Trimming removed 1 base from V and 8 bases from J, with 17 bases in between. The germline V gene has CDR1 SGHTA and CDR2 FQGNSA. Overall study findings and caveats: A few chains linked to CMV were shown in vitro to be specific for CMV antigens. A later analysis revealed that TCR association rates differed between HLA loci, peaking at DRB1 and bottoming out at HLA-C.

The origin of this receptor is a man aged 35-49 years in good health and CMV-seropositive. The gene calls are TRBV7-2 and TRBJ1-2; a weak D match, TRBD1 (6 bases). Sequencing was performed on PBMCs. The CDR3 DNA reads as TGTGCCAGCAGCTTAGGGTCTGGGGGGGCGCGGGGCTACACCTTC. This gives the protein CASSLGSGGARGYTF. The variable domain in full, completed from reference TRBV7-2 and TRBJ1-2, reads GAGVSQSPSNKVTEKGKDVELRCDPISGHTALYWYRQSLGQGLEFLIYFQGNSAPDKSGLPSDRFSAERTGGSVSTLTIQRTQQEDSAVYLCASSLGSGGARGYTFGSGTRLTVV.